The next 9 T cell receptor beta chains were all read from a single sample in a study of blood T cell repertoires in COVID-19. Clones were read by immunoSEQ multiplex PCR, and TCRdb kept only the in-frame ones, dropping some. The sample has approximately 180,000 clones, about 83% seen once. Sequenced material: peripheral blood. These receptor sequences come from a woman in her 70s with COVID-19, enrolled during active disease.

The V gene is TRBV5-4, the J gene TRBJ2-5; 9 positions agree with TRBD1. This CDR3 region has 13 residues. CDR1 and CDR2 from the germline V gene are SGHNT and YYREEE (reference sequence). V dropped 5 bases and J dropped 5; count of bases not matched to a gene: 4. CDR3 sequence reads: CASRGTGMETQYF. In DNA, the CDR3 is TGTGCCAGCAGGGGGACAGGGATGGAGACCCAGTACTTC.

The chain carries TRBV23-1 and TRBJ1-1; no reliable D call. TRBV23-1 is an open reading frame whose function is uncertain. Trimming took off 4 bases at V and 1 base at J, with 13 bases between the two ends. The CDR3 loop spans 15 amino acids. The CDR3 reads CASSLPLCENTEAFF. The DNA for the CDR3 is TGCGCCAGCAGTCTCCCCCTTTGCGAGAACACTGAAGCTTTCTTT.

This clone showed up just a few times. The genes are TRBV2 and TRBJ1-2; maybe TRBD1 (5 bases). This CDR3 region has 15 residues. Looked up from germline, CDR1 is SNHLY and CDR2 is FYNNEI. Trimming stripped 5 bases from V and 2 bases from J, with 15 bases between. CDR3 coding DNA: TGTGCCAGCAGTCCTCATAAGACAGCAAACTATGGCTACACCTTC. Translating gives CASSPHKTANYGYTF.

This clone was counted a single time. The V call is TRBV5-1, the J call TRBJ2-3; the match to TRBD1 covers 9 bases. Per germline, CDR1 SGHRS and CDR2 YFSETQ. V shed 0 bases and J 4 bases; nucleotides not matched to a gene: 6. The CDR3 has 16 amino acids. CDR3 sequence reads: CASSLAGTGSADTQYF. The CDR3, as DNA: TGCGCCAGCAGCTTGGCCGGGACAGGGTCCGCAGATACGCAGTATTTT.

The V gene is TRBV27, the J gene TRBJ2-1, with 8 bases lining up with TRBD1. The germline gives CDR1 MNHEY, CDR2 SMNVEV (reference sequence). This CDR3 spans 14 amino acids. V lost 9 bases, J lost 0 bases, and 4 bases stayed unmatched. The CDR3 bases are TGTGCCAGTACAGGGGGGCTCTCCTACAATGAGCAGTTCTTC. Residues: CASTGGLSYNEQFF.

Only one count was recorded for this clone. The rearrangement uses TRBV19 and TRBJ1-4; 9 bases fit TRBD1. This CDR3 region has 13 residues. V was pared by 5 bases and J by 10 bases, with 5 bases of the junction left unmatched. The germline V gene encodes CDR1 LNHDA and CDR2 SQIVND (reference sequence). DNA for the CDR3: TGTGCCAGTAGTTGGGACAGGGACCGAAAACTGTTTTTT. The encoded protein is CASSWDRDRKLFF. Full variable domain (outside the CDR3, taken from reference TRBV19 and TRBJ1-4): DGGITQSPKYLFRKEGQNVTLSCEQNLNHDAMYWYRQDPGQGLRLIYYSQIVNDFQKGDIAEGYSVSREKKESFPLTVTSAQKNPTAFYLCASSWDRDRKLFFGSGTQLSVL.

The chain is built from TRBV2 and TRBJ2-7, with D perhaps TRBD2 (6 bases). CDR1 and CDR2 from the germline V gene are SNHLY and FYNNEI. Trimming cost V 6 bases and J 2 bases, with 14 bases left between them. CDR3 size: 14 residues. CDR3 DNA: TGTGCCAGCAGAACGTCTAGCGCCGCCTACGAGCAGTACTTC. This gives the protein CASRTSSAAYEQYF. The full variable domain, in which reference TRBV2 and TRBJ2-7 provide the parts outside the CDR3, is EPEVTQTPSHQVTQMGQEVILRCVPISNHLYFYWYRQILGQKVEFLVSFYNNEISEKSEIFDDQFSVERPDGSNFTLKIRSTKLEDSAMYFCASRTSSAAYEQYFGPGTRLTVT.

The J gene is TRBJ1-5, the V gene TRBV24-1; 11 bases align to TRBD1. Germline V gene data show CDR1 as KGHDR and CDR2 as SFDVKD. The V segment lost 3 bases and the J segment 16 bases; nucleotides outside the gene matches: 7. The CDR3 has 13 residues. CDR3 loop: CATSDPRDRGLHF. CDR3 DNA sequence: TGTGCCACCAGTGATCCTCGGGACAGGGGGTTACATTTT.

The genes are TRBV14 and TRBJ2-5, with 7 bases identical to TRBD2. Losses at the gene ends were 2 bases for V and 2 bases for J; bases not matched to a gene: 5. The CDR3 totals 15 residues. The V gene's germline CDR1 is SGHDN and CDR2 FVKESK. CDR3 loop: CASSQFRGGQETQYF. In DNA, the CDR3 is TGTGCCAGCAGCCAATTTCGCGGGGGACAAGAGACCCAGTACTTC.